Reported below is one T cell receptor (beta chain). Clones were sequenced by immunoSEQ multiplex PCR, and TCRdb holds only the in-frame ones, with some missing. The table includes 60,000 to 95,000 clones, roughly 91% detected once. V lost 7 bases to trimming and J lost 4 bases; unmatched junction nucleotides: 15. Germline V gives CDR1 MNHEY, CDR2 SMNVEV (reference sequence). The length of the CDR3 is 16 residues. The record originates from a study of technical replicates of blood from a few donors. Sample: T cells isolated from PBMCs. This sequence originates from a human donor in good health. Some clones in this sample may be carry-over from other donors' samples. The chain carries TRBV27 and TRBJ1-2, with 7 bases matching TRBD1. DNA of the CDR3: TGTGCCAGCAAAGGGGGCCGGACAGGTGGGAGCTATGGCTACACCTTC. Translated, it gives CASKGGRTGGSYGYTF.